The 8 T cell receptor beta chains below come from one sample, sequenced in a study of blood T cell repertoires in COVID-19. The protocol was immunoSEQ multiplex PCR, while the TCRdb copy is restricted to in-frame clones and leaves out a portion. Counted here are about 250,000 clones, around 84% occurring once; the ten biggest clones make up 15%. Sequencing was carried out using PBMCs or T cells enriched from blood (not recorded which). These receptors originate from a young man who had recovered from COVID-19.

This clone occurred once. The chain combines TRBV30 with TRBJ1-5, with 8 positions matching TRBD1. Losses at the gene ends were 2 bases for V and 2 bases for J; bases not matched to a gene: 5. In germline, CDR1 is GTSNPN, CDR2 SVGIG (reference sequence). The CDR3 is made up of 15 amino acids. CDR3 nucleotide sequence: TGTGCCTGGAGTACCCCAGGGGGCGGCAATCAGCCCCAGCATTTT. Its protein product is CAWSTPGGGNQPQHF.

The gene calls are TRBV30 and TRBJ1-2, with 7 bases aligning to TRBD1. CDR1 and CDR2 from the germline V gene are GTSNPN and SVGIG (reference sequence). This CDR3 has 13 amino acids. The V gene end was trimmed by 2 bases and the J gene end by 3 bases; junction bases not matched to a gene: 3. For the CDR3, the DNA is TGTGCCTGGAGTCAGGGGGATTACTATGGCTACACCTTC. As protein: CAWSQGDYYGYTF.

V and J are TRBV10-1 and TRBJ1-1; 7 bases match TRBD1. Germline assignment: CDR1 WNHNN and CDR2 SYGVQD (reference sequence). CDR3 size: 14 residues. Germline trimming cut 5 bases from V and 4 bases from J; bases unmatched to any gene: 7. As DNA, the CDR3 is TGCGCCAGCAGTAACGACAGGGAAGGCACTGAAGCTTTCTTT. It yields the protein CASSNDREGTEAFF.

The V and J genes are TRBV6-5 and TRBJ2-1; 10 bases line up with TRBD1. This CDR3 region has 15 residues. Germline V gene data show CDR1 as MNHEY and CDR2 as SVGAGI. V gave up 6 bases and J gave up 4 bases; unmatched junction bases: 6. The CDR3: CASRGGTGAYNEQFF. The CDR3 DNA follows: TGTGCCAGCAGGGGGGGGACAGGGGCTTACAATGAGCAGTTCTTC.

This clone showed up just once. V is TRBV7-9 and J is TRBJ2-7, with D possibly matching TRBD1 (5 bases). V was clipped by 1 base and J by 4 bases, with 11 bases between them. Germline V CDR1 and CDR2: SEHNR, FQNEAQ (reference sequence). The CDR3 has 14 residues. The CDR3 sequence: CASSLEGNRYEQYF. In nucleotides, the CDR3 is TGTGCCAGCAGCTTAGAGGGGAACAGGTACGAGCAGTACTTC.

The CDR3 loop is CASSGRTSQETQYF. The CDR3 DNA reads TGTGCCAGCAGTGGCCGAACTTCCCAAGAGACCCAGTACTTC. The genes are TRBV25-1 and TRBJ2-5; unclear D gene. CDR3 length: 14 amino acids. Germline CDR1 reads MGHDK; CDR2 reads SYGVNS. V lost 4 bases to trimming and J lost 1 base, with 10 bases between them. Supplemented by reference TRBV25-1 and TRBJ2-5, the full variable domain reads EADIYQTPRYLVIGTGKKITLECSQTMGHDKMYWYQQDPGMELHLIHYSYGVNSTEKGDLSSESTVSRIRTEHFPLTLESARPSHTSQYLCASSGRTSQETQYFGPGTRLLVL.

The rearrangement links TRBV5-6 to TRBJ1-2; the D is unclear. The CDR3 length is 16 residues. Germline lookup yields CDR1 SGHDT and CDR2 YYEEEE. V lost 1 base to trimming and J lost 1 base, with 14 bases between them. CDR3 sequence (DNA): TGTGCCAGCAGCTTGCTTCATACCGGAGATAACTATGGCTACACCTTC. Its translation: CASSLLHTGDNYGYTF.

V usage is TRBV11-3 and J usage is TRBJ2-1; 9 bases map to TRBD2. The V segment lost 5 bases and the J segment 8 bases; nucleotides outside the gene matches: 10. Germline V gene sequence: CDR1 SGHNT, CDR2 YENEEA. The CDR3 is made up of 15 amino acids. The CDR3 sequence is CASSRIAGAFDEQFF. For the CDR3, the DNA is TGTGCCAGCAGCAGAATAGCGGGAGCATTCGATGAGCAGTTCTTC.